A single sample is the source of the 3 T cell receptor beta chains below, sequenced in a study of blood T cell repertoires in COVID-19. The method was immunoSEQ multiplex PCR; TCRdb's version includes in-frame clones alone and lacks a portion of them. Of about 300,000 clones in the sample, roughly 85% were seen once. Sequenced sample: PBMCs or T cells enriched from blood (not recorded which). The receptors were sampled from a woman aged 50 to 60 who had recovered from COVID-19.

In this sample, this clone turned up a few times. The V call is TRBV11-3, the J call TRBJ2-1; 13 nucleotides match TRBD2. The V and J ends lost 1 base and 7 bases, in that order; junction bases with no gene match: 4. Germline V gene data show CDR1 as SGHNT and CDR2 as YENEEA. There are 16 residues in the CDR3. The CDR3: CASSLGTSGRVNEQFF. DNA for the CDR3: TGTGCCAGCAGCTTAGGAACTAGCGGGAGGGTAAATGAGCAGTTCTTC.

The V gene is TRBV2, the J gene TRBJ2-1, with 15 bases aligning to TRBD2. In germline, CDR1 is SNHLY, CDR2 FYNNEI. The CDR3 is 15 residues long. V shed 4 bases, J shed 14 bases, and the junction held 9 bases outside the gene matches. The CDR3 nucleotides read TGTGCCAGCAGTGCGGGACTAGCGGGGGGCGAGAGGAAGTTCTTC. Residues: CASSAGLAGGERKFF.

This chain links TRBV27 with TRBJ1-2; D perhaps matches TRBD1 (5 bases). V lost 1 base and J 5 bases, leaving 11 bases between the germline ends. The CDR3 has 14 residues. CDR1 is MNHEY, CDR2 SMNVEV, per germline (reference sequence). The CDR3 loop is CASSLYGQGYGYTF. As DNA, the CDR3 is TGTGCCAGCAGTTTATACGGGCAGGGTTATGGCTACACCTTC.